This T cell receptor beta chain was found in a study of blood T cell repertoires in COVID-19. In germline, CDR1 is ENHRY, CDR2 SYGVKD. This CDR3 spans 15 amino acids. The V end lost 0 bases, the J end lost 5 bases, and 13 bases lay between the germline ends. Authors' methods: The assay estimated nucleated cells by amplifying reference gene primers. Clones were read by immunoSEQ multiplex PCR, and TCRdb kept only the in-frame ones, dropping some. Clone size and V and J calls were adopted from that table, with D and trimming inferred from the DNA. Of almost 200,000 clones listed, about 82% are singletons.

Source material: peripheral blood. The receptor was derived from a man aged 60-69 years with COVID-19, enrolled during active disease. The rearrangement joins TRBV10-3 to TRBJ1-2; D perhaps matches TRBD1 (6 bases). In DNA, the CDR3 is TGTGCCATCAGTGAGTCAGCAGGGACAACTTATGGCTACACCTTC. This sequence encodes CAISESAGTTYGYTF.